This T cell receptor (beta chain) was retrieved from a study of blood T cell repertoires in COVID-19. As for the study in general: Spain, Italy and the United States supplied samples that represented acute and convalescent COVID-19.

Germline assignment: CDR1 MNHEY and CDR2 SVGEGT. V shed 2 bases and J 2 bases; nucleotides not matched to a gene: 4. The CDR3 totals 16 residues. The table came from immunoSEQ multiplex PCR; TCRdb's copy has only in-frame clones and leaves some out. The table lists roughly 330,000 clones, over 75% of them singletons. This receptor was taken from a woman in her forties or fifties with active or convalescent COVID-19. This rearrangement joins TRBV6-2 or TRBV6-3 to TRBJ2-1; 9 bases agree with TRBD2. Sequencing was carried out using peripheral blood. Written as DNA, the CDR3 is TGTGCCAGCAGTTACCCACTAGCGGGTACCTACAATGAGCAGTTCTTC. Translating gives CASSYPLAGTYNEQFF.